The T cell receptor (beta chain) under discussion was sequenced for a study of CD8 T cells in Susac syndrome. General study findings and limits: It was acknowledged in the study that the number of individuals who were included in its TCR sequencing and HLA analysis was relatively small.

On this clonotype: The antigen is unknown.

Negative isolation yielded the CD8+ and CD4+ T cells, while FACS enriched the TEMRA cells. With random hexamers, about 0.5 to 1 ug RNA was reverse transcribed. With immunoSEQ multiplex PCR, TCR beta CDR3 was amplified across 54 Vbeta and 13 Jbeta. TCRdb called the immunoSEQ multiplex PCR reads again in MiXCR, with one record for every CDR3 protein. There are some 120,000 distinct CDR3 sequences in the sample; less than 95% occur only once, and less than 0.15% lies in the top ten. The clonotype comes from a human donor with multiple sclerosis. Sequencing was carried out using CD4+ T cells from PBMCs.

CDR3 DNA sequence: TGTGCCAGCACCGGGACAGGGGAAGAGCAGTACTTC. It specifies CASTGTGEEQYF. The chain employs TRBV28 and TRBJ2-7; 10 nucleotides align to TRBD1. Trimming took 7 bases from V and 7 from J; bases not matched to a gene: 4. In germline, CDR1 is MDHEN, CDR2 SYDVKM. This CDR3 has 12 amino acids. The whole variable domain, filled in from reference TRBV28 and TRBJ2-7, reads DVKVTQSSRYLVKRTGEKVFLECVQDMDHENMFWYRQDPGLGLRLIYFSYDVKMKEKGDIPEGYSVSREKKERFSLILESASTNQTSMYLCASTGTGEEQYFGPGTRLTVT.